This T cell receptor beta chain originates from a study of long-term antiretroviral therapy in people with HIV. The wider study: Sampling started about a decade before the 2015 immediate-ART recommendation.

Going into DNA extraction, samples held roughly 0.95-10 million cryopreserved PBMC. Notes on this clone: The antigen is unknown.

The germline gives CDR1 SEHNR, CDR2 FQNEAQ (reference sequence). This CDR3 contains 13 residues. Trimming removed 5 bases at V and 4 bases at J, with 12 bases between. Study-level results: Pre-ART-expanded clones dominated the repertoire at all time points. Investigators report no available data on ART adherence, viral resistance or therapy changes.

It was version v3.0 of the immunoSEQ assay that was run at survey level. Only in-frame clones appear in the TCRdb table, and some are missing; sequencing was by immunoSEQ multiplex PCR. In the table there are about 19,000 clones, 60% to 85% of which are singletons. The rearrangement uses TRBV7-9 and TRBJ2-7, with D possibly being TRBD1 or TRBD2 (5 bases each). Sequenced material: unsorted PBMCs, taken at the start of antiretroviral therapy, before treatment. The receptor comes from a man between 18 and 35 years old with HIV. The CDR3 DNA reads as TGTGCCAGCAGCCTAGGGGACGGGTACGAGCAGTACTTC. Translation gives CASSLGDGYEQYF. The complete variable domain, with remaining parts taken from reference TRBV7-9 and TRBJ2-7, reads DTGVSQNPRHKITKRGQNVTFRCDPISEHNRLYWYRQTLGQGPEFLTYFQNEAQLEKSRLLSDRFSAERPKGSFSTLEIQRTEQGDSAMYLCASSLGDGYEQYFGPGTRLTVT.